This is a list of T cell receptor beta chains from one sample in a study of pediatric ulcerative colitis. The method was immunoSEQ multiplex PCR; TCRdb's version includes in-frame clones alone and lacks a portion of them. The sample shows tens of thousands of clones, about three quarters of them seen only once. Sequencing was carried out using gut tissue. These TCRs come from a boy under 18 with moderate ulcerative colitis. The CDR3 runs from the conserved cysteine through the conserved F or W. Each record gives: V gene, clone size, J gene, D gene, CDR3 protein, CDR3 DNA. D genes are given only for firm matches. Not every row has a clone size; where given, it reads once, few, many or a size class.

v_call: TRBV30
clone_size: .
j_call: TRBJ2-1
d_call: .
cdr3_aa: CAWSNPERQFF
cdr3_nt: TGTGCCTGGAGTAACCCGGAGCGGCAGTTCTTC

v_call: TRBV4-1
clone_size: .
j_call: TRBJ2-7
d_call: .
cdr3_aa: CASSLEPSPSYEQYF
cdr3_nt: TGCGCCAGCAGCCTGGAGCCTAGTCCCTCCTACGAGCAGTACTTC

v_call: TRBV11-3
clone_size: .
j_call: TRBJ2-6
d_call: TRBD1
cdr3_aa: CASSSTGAGANVLTF
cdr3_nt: TGTGCCAGCAGTTCCACAGGGGCTGGGGCCAACGTCCTGACTTTC

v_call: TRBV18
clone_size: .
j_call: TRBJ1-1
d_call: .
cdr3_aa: CASSPQEGENTEAFF
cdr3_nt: TGTGCCAGCTCACCGCAGGAAGGGGAGAACACTGAAGCTTTCTTT

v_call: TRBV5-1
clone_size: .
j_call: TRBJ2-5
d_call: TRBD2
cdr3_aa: CASSAGPGRLAQETQYF
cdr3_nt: TGCGCCAGCAGCGCGGGGCCTGGAAGACTAGCACAAGAGACCCAGTACTTC

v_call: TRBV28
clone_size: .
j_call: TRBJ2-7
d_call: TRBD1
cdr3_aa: CASSLCPYRGHCEQYF
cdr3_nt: TGTGCCAGCAGTTTATGCCCCTACAGGGGCCACTGCGAGCAGTACTTC

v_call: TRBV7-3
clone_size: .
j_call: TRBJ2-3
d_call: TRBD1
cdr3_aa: CASSGQGTDTQYF
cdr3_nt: TGTGCCAGCAGTGGACAGGGCACAGATACGCAGTATTTT

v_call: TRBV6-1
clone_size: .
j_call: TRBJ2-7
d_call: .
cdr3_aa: CASRNAASQVREQYF
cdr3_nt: TGTGCCAGCAGGAACGCGGCCTCACAAGTGCGCGAGCAGTACTTC

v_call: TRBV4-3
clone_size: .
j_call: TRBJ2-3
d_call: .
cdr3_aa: CASSQGLATSTDTQYF
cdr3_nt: TGCGCCAGCAGCCAAGGCCTCGCGACTAGCACAGATACGCAGTATTTT

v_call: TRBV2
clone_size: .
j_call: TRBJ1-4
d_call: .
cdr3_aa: CASSAGALKQFF
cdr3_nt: TGTGCCAGCAGTGCCGGGGCCTTAAAACAGTTTTTT

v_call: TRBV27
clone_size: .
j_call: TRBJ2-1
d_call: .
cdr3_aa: CDHQRDNEQFF
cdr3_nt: TGTGACCACCAACGAGACAATGAGCAGTTCTTC

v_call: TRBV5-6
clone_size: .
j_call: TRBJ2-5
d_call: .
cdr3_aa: CASSYRVETQYF
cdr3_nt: TGTGCCAGCAGCTACAGGGTGGAGACCCAGTACTTC

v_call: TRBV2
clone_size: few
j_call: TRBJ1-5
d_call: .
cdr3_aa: CASSERVTNQPQHF
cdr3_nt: TGTGCCAGCAGTGAAAGGGTGACCAATCAGCCCCAGCATTTT

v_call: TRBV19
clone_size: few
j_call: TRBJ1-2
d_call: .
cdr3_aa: CASRGLNYGYTF
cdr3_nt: TGTGCCAGTAGGGGACTCAACTATGGCTACACCTTC

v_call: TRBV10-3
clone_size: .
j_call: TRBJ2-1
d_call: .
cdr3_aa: CAISGQSSYNEQFF
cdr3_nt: TGTGCCATCAGTGGACAGAGCTCCTACAATGAGCAGTTCTTC

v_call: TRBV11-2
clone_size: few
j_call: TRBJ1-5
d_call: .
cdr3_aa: CASSLGGAGDQPQHF
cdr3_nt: TGTGCCAGCAGCTTAGGGGGGGCTGGGGATCAGCCCCAGCATTTT

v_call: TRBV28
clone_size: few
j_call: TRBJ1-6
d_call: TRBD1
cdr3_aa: CASSSHGTGGSFNSPLHF
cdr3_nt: TGTGCCAGCAGTTCCCATGGGACAGGGGGCAGTTTTAATTCACCCCTCCACTTT

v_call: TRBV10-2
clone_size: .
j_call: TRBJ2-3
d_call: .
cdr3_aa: CASSSGTGEDTQYF
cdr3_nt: TGCGCCAGCTCCTCCGGGACCGGGGAAGATACGCAGTATTTT

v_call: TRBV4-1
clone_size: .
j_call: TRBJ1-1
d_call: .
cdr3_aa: CASSQTDRVGTEAFF
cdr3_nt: TGCGCCAGCAGCCAAACCGACAGAGTGGGCACTGAAGCTTTCTTT

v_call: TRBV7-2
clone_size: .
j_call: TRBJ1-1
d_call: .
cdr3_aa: CASSLKGGTGEGLAFF
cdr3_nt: TGTGCCAGCAGCTTAAAGGGAGGGACGGGGGAAGGATTAGCTTTCTTT

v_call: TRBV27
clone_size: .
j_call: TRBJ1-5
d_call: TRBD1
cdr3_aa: CASSDGTGGGQPQHF
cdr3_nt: TGTGCCAGCAGTGACGGGACAGGGGGCGGTCAGCCCCAGCATTTT

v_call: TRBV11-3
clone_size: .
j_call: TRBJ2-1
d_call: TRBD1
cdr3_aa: CASSQTGSSYNEQFF
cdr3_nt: TGTGCCAGCAGCCAGACAGGGAGCTCCTACAATGAGCAGTTCTTC

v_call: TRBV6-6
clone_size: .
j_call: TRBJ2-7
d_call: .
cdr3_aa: CASSYLGAYEQYF
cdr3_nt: TGTGCCAGCAGTTACCTGGGGGCCTACGAGCAGTACTTC

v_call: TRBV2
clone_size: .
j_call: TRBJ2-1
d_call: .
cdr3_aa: CASSNWVLGYSEQFF
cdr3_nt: TGTGCCAGCAGTAATTGGGTTCTAGGATACAGTGAGCAGTTCTTC

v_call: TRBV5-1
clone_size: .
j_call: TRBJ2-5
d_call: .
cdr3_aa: CASSVDMSALGETQYF
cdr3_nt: TGCGCCAGCAGCGTGGACATGTCGGCCCTAGGTGAGACCCAGTACTTC

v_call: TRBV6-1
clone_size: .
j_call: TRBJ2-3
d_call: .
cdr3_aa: CASRRAQLGDTQYF
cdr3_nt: TGTGCCAGCAGGAGGGCCCAACTCGGAGATACGCAGTATTTT

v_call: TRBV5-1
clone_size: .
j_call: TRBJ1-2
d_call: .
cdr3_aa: CASSLNPQDGYTF
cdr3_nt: TGCGCCAGCAGCTTGAATCCCCAGGATGGCTACACCTTC

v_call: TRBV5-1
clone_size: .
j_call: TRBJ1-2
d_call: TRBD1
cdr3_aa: CASSLDRGLGYTF
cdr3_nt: TGCGCCAGCAGCTTGGACAGGGGGCTTGGCTACACCTTC

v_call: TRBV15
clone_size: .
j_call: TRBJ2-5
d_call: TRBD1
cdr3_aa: CATSRGQLSTQETQYF
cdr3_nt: TGTGCCACCAGCAGGGGACAGCTTAGCACCCAAGAGACCCAGTACTTC